The clone carrying this T cell receptor beta chain was counted many times. The antigen is undetermined. Molecular barcoding with unique molecular identifiers was used for the TCRbeta library. Using its own MiXCR run on the PCR reads, TCRdb lists one record per CDR3 protein. Here the sample spans about 300,000 distinct CDR3 sequences, 10% being singletons. The source of the sample is a study of T-cell reconstitution after alpha-beta-depleted transplantation in children. The germline V gene encodes CDR1 LGHDT and CDR2 YNNKEL (reference sequence). With V trimmed by 1 base and J by 4 bases, 2 bases remained unmatched. The CDR3 consists of 14 residues. Notes on the study in general: Two months or so post-transplant, alpha-beta T cells reportedly derived from several hundred expanded graft clones.

V usage is TRBV3-1 and J usage is TRBJ2-5, with 8 bases matching TRBD2. The sequenced sample was PBMCs, obtained before TCRalphabeta/CD19-depleted stem cell transplant. This TCR was recovered from a boy less than two years old with acute myeloid leukemia, due to receive a stem cell transplant. The CDR3 DNA is TGTGCCAGCAGCCAAGGGACTAGCAGAGAGACCCAGTACTTC. Protein sequence: CASSQGTSRETQYF.